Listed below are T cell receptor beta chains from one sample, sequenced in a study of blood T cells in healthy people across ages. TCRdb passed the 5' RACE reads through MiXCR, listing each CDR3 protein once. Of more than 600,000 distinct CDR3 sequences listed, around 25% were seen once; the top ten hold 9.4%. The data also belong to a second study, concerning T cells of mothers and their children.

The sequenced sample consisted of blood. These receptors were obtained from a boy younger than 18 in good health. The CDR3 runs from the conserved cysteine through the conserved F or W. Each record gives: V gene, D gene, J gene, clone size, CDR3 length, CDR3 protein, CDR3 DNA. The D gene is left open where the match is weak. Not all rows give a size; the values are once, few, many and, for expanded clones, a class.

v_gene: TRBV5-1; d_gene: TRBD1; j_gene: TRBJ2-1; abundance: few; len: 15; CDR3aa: CASSPGQGWDNEQFF; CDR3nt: TGCGCCAGCAGCCCGGGACAGGGGTGGGACAATGAGCAGTTCTTC
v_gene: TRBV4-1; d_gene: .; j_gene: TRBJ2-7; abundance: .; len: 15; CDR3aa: CASSQGGLDDYEQYF; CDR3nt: TGCGCCAGCAGCCAGGGGGGTTTGGATGATTACGAGCAGTACTTC
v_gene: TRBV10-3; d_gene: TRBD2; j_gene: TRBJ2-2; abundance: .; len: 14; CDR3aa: CAISPGGRTGELFF; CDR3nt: TGTGCCATCAGCCCGGGGGGAAGGACCGGGGAGCTGTTTTTT
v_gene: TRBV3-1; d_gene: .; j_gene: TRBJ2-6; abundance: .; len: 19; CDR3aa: CASSQNNPGGGSGANVLTF; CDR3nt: TGTGCCAGCAGCCAAAATAACCCAGGGGGGGGCTCTGGGGCCAACGTCCTGACTTTC
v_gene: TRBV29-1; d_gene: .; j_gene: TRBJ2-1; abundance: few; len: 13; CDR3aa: CSVGTGTYNEQFF; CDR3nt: TGCAGCGTTGGTACAGGAACCTACAATGAGCAGTTCTTC
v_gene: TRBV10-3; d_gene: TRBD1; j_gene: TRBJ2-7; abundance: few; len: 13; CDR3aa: CAIGQATTYEQYF; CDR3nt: TGTGCCATTGGACAGGCGACTACCTACGAGCAGTACTTC
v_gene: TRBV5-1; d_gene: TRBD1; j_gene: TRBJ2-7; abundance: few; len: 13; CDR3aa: CASSLGNRDSYFF; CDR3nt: TGCGCCAGCAGCTTGGGTAATCGGGACAGTTATTTCTTC
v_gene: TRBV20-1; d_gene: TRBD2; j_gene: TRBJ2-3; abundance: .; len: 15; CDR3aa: CSARERGGLVDTQYF; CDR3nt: TGCAGTGCTAGGGAGCGGGGGGGCCTTGTAGATACGCAGTATTTT
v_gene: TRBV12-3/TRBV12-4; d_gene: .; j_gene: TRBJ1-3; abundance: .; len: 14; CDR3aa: CASARGISGNTIYF; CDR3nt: TGTGCCAGCGCCCGGGGGATCTCTGGAAACACCATATATTTT
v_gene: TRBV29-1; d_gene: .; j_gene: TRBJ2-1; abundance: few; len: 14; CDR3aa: CSVEGGDSYNEQFF; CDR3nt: TGCAGCGTTGAAGGCGGCGACTCCTACAATGAGCAGTTCTTC
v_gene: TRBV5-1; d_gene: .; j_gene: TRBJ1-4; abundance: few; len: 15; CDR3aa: CASSPGRQLGEKLFF; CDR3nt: TGCGCCAGCTCTCCTGGAAGACAGCTCGGGGAAAAACTGTTTTTT
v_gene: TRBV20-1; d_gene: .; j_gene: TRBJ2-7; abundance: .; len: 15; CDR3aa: CSARDYEDTYYEQYF; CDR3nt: TGCAGTGCTAGAGATTATGAGGACACCTACTACGAGCAGTACTTC
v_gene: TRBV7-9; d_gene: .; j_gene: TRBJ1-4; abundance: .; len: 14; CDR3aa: CASRPRQGSEKLFF; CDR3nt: TGTGCCAGCAGACCCCGCCAGGGGAGTGAAAAACTGTTTTTT
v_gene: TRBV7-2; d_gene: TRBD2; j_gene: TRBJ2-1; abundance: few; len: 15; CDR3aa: CASSLGVSGNVEQFF; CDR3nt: TGTGCCAGCAGCTTAGGTGTTAGCGGGAACGTTGAGCAGTTCTTC
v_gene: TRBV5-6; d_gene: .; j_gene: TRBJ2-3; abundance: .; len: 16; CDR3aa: CASSLGVSLNTDTQYF; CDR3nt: TGTGCCAGCAGCTTGGGTGTCTCCTTAAACACAGATACGCAGTATTTT
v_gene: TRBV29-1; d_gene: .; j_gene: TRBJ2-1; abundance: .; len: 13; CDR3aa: CSVSFPLLNEQFF; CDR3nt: TGCAGCGTTTCCTTTCCCCTTTTGAATGAGCAGTTCTTC
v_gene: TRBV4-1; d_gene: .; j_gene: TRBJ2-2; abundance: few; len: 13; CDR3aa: CASSEVYTGELFF; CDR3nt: TGCGCCAGCAGCGAGGTGTACACCGGGGAGCTGTTTTTT
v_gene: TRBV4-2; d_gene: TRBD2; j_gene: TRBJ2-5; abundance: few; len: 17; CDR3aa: CASSQLGAGGTQETQYF; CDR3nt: TGTGCCAGCAGCCAGCTTGGGGCGGGGGGCACTCAAGAGACCCAGTACTTC
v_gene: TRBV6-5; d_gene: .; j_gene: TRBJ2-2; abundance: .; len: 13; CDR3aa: CASAWVVTGELFF; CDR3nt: TGTGCCAGCGCCTGGGTCGTAACCGGGGAGCTGTTTTTT
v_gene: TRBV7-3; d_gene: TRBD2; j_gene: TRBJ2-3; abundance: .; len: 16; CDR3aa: CASSPRRSGGSDTQYF; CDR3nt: TGTGCCAGCAGCCCGAGAAGGAGCGGGGGCTCAGATACGCAGTATTTT
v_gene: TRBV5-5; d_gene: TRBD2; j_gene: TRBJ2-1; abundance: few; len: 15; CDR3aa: CASSPFSGRVDEQFF; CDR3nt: TGTGCCAGCAGCCCTTTTAGCGGGAGGGTCGATGAGCAGTTCTTC
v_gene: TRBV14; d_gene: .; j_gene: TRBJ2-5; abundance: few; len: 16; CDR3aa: CASSQDPRRSAETQYF; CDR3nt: TGTGCCAGCAGCCAAGATCCCAGGAGGAGCGCGGAGACCCAGTACTTC
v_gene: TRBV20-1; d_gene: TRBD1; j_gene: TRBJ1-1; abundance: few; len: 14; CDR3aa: CSATRQGLNTEAFF; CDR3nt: TGCAGTGCTACCCGACAGGGGTTGAACACTGAAGCTTTCTTT
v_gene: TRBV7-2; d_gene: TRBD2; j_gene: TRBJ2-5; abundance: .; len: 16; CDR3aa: CASSSAGGGFQEIQYF; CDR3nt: TGTGCCAGCAGCTCGGCGGGCGGGGGGTTCCAAGAGATCCAGTACTTC
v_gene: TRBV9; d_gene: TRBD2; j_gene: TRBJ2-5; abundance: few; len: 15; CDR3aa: CASSASGSPQETQYF; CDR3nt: TGTGCCAGCAGCGCTAGCGGGAGTCCCCAAGAGACCCAGTACTTC
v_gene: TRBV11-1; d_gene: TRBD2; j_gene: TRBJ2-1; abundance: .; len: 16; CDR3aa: CASSLAGLAGYNEQFF; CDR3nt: TGTGCCAGCAGCTTAGCCGGACTAGCGGGATATAATGAGCAGTTCTTC
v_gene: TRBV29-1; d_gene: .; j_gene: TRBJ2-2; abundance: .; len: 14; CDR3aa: CSVGGTTSTGELFF; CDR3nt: TGCAGCGTTGGGGGCACTACTTCCACCGGGGAGCTGTTTTTT
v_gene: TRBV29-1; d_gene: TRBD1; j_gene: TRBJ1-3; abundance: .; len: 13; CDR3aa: CSVRQGTGNTIYF; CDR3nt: TGCAGCGTCCGACAGGGAACTGGAAACACCATATATTTT
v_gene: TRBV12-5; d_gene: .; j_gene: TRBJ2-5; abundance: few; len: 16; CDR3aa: CASGFTGGEYQETQYF; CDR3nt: TGTGCTAGTGGTTTTACAGGGGGGGAGTACCAAGAGACCCAGTACTTC
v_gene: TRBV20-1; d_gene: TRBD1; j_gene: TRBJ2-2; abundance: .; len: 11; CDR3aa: CSAGQGGELFF; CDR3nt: TGCAGTGCTGGACAGGGCGGGGAGCTGTTTTTT
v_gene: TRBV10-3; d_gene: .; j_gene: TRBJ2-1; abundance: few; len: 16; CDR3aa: CAISESLDRSYNEQFF; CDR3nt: TGTGCCATCAGTGAGTCGTTGGACCGCTCCTACAATGAGCAGTTCTTC
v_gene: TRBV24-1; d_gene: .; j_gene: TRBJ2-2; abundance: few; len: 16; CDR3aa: CATSDLTGSGTGELFF; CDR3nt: TGTGCCACCAGTGATTTGACCGGGAGCGGCACCGGGGAGCTGTTTTTT
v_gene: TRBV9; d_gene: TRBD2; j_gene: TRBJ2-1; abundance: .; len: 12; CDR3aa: CASSATSGEQFF; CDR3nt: TGTGCCAGCAGCGCGACTAGCGGCGAGCAGTTCTTC
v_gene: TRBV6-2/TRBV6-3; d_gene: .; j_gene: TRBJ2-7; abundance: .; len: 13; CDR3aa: CASNKIKGHEQYF; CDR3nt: TGTGCCAGCAACAAGATCAAGGGTCACGAGCAGTACTTC
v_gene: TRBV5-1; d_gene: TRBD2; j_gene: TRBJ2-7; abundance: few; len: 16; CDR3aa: CASSSMPSGPSYEQYF; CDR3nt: TGCGCCAGCAGCTCCATGCCTAGCGGGCCCTCCTACGAGCAGTACTTC
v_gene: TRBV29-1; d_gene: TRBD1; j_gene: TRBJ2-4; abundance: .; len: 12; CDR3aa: CSGGTGSDIQYF; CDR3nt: TGCAGCGGTGGGACAGGTTCGGACATTCAGTACTTC
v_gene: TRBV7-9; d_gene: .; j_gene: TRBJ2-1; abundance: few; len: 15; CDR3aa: CASSLAPDRCNEQFF; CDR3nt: TGTGCCAGCAGCTTAGCTCCGGACAGATGCAATGAGCAGTTCTTC